The 18 T cell receptor beta chains reported below all come from one sample, sequenced in a study of response to subunit inactivated influenza vaccine. Each CDR3 protein is one row after TCRdb ran MiXCR on the RT-PCR reads. The repertoire has about 480,000 distinct CDR3 sequences, roughly 25% of them found once; the top ten carry approximately 1.9%. The specimen was CD4+ T cells sorted from PBMCs, collected around 5 days after vaccination. These TCRs come from a man aged 50 to 59 who received an inactivated influenza vaccine.

This clonotype was observed a handful of times. The chain employs TRBV5-1 and TRBJ2-5, with D unclear. This CDR3 contains 16 residues. The germline V gene has CDR1 SGHRS and CDR2 YFSETQ. With 1 base removed from V and 2 bases from J, the gap between germline ends came to 15 bases. The CDR3 is CASSLWAFDSQETQYF. The CDR3 DNA is TGCGCCAGCAGCTTGTGGGCCTTCGACTCTCAAGAGACCCAGTACTTC.

This clonotype was observed a handful of times. The chain employs TRBV15 and TRBJ2-1; D is unresolved. This CDR3 contains 13 residues. Per germline, CDR1 LNHNV and CDR2 YYDKDF (reference sequence). Deletions cut 3 bases from V and 5 bases from J, with 8 bases between. The CDR3 coding sequence is TGTGCCACCAGCAGTTTCAGAAACAATGAGCAGTTCTTC. Amino acids: CATSSFRNNEQFF.

This clonotype was recorded a few times. The CDR3 protein is CSARRGEGGLGELFF. As DNA, the CDR3 is TGCAGTGCCAGAAGAGGGGAAGGGGGACTTGGGGAGCTGTTTTTT. The chain joins TRBV20-1 to TRBJ2-2; D might be TRBD1 or TRBD2, each matching 6 bases. Trimming took off 6 bases at V and 8 bases at J, with 22 bases between the two ends. CDR3 length equals 15 residues. The V gene's germline CDR1 is DFQATT and CDR2 SNEGSKA (reference sequence).

As concerns this clonotype: This may arise from a read error, as a much more abundant clone is one base away. This chain uses TRBV7-6 with TRBJ1-3; D may be TRBD1 (5 bases). Germline-derived CDR1 and CDR2 are SGHVS and FNYEAQ. This CDR3 has 15 amino acids. Here the CDR3 DNA reads TGTTCCAGCAGCTTAAACTGGGGGACTGGAAACACCATATATTTT. Its translation: CSSSLNWGTGNTIYF. Complete variable domain (other parts from reference TRBV7-6 and TRBJ1-3): GAGVSQSPRYKVTKRGQDVALRCDPISGHVSLYWYRQALGQGPEFLTYFNYEAQQDKSGLPNDRFSAERPEGSISTLTIQRTEQRDSAMYRCSSSLNWGTGNTIYFGEGSWLTVV.

This clonotype showed up many times. The chain uses TRBV12-3 or TRBV12-4 and TRBJ2-5; tentatively, D is TRBD2 (6 bases). V lost 5 bases and J 5 bases, leaving 12 bases between the germline ends. This CDR3 region has 13 residues. The CDR3 region has the DNA TGTGCCAGCAGTCGCGGGGTTGCCGAGACCCAGTACTTC. Protein: CASSRGVAETQYF.

The chain uses TRBV6-1 and TRBJ1-1; TRBD1 might be the D (6 bases). The CDR3 is made up of 14 amino acids. Trimming pared 6 bases from V and 0 bases from J, leaving 11 bases between. Germline assignment: CDR1 MNHNS and CDR2 SASEGT. For the CDR3, the DNA is TGTGCCAGCAGCAGGGGCGTGATGAACACTGAAGCTTTCTTT. Amino acid sequence: CASSRGVMNTEAFF.

V gene TRBV3-1 combines with J gene TRBJ2-7, with 15 bases matching TRBD2. This CDR3 has 15 residues. The V gene end was trimmed by 4 bases and the J gene end by 6 bases; junction bases not matched to a gene: 4. Germline V lookup: CDR1 LGHDT, CDR2 YNNKEL (reference sequence). CDR3: CASSRGLAGGPEQYF. For the CDR3, the DNA is TGTGCCAGCAGCCGAGGACTAGCGGGAGGGCCCGAGCAGTACTTC.

This clonotype has only a few counts. V is TRBV12-3 or TRBV12-4 and J is TRBJ1-6, with D possibly being TRBD1 (5 bases). The CDR3 consists of 14 residues. Between the trimmed V and J ends, which lost 7 bases and 10 bases, there was a span of 17 bases. CDR3 DNA sequence: TGTGCCAGCACCACCCAGGGTTCTGGGTCACCCCTCCACTTT. It yields the protein CASTTQGSGSPLHF.

This sequence joins TRBV5-1 and TRBJ1-1, with TRBD1 as a possible D gene (5 bases). The CDR3 covers 15 residues. The germline CDR1 and CDR2 sequences are SGHRS and YFSETQ. V was pared by 1 base and J by 1 base, with 11 bases between. The CDR3 here is CASSLQAGPNTEAFF. The CDR3 DNA follows: TGCGCCAGCAGCTTGCAGGCAGGGCCGAACACTGAAGCTTTCTTT. The whole variable domain, filled in from reference TRBV5-1 and TRBJ1-1, reads KAGVTQTPRYLIKTRGQQVTLSCSPISGHRSVSWYQQTPGQGLQFLFEYFSETQRNKGNFPGRFSGRQFSNSRSEMNVSTLELGDSALYLCASSLQAGPNTEAFFGQGTRLTVV.

This clonotype was counted a few times. The CDR3 DNA reads as TGTGCCAGCAGCTACACCAAATCTGGCTACACCTTC. Translating gives CASSYTKSGYTF. The gene calls are TRBV12-3 or TRBV12-4 and TRBJ1-2; D is undetermined. The V end lost 6 bases, the J end lost 7 bases, and 12 bases lay between the germline ends. The CDR3 runs 12 residues.

The gene calls are TRBV5-1 and TRBJ2-7; 7 nucleotides line up with TRBD1. The CDR3 sequence is 16 residues long. Germline loops: CDR1 SGHRS, CDR2 YFSETQ. J was trimmed by 3 bases and V by 0 bases; bases with no gene match: 9. CDR3 sequence reads: CASSLGWTGDNYEQYF. In nucleotides, the CDR3 is TGCGCCAGCAGCTTGGGCTGGACAGGCGATAACTACGAGCAGTACTTC.

This clonotype was detected only a few times. The chain employs TRBV18 and TRBJ2-4, with TRBD2 matching over 7 bases. The V gene end was trimmed by 4 bases and the J gene end by 7 bases; junction bases not matched to a gene: 10. This CDR3 comprises 15 residues. Germline V gene lookup returns CDR1 KGHSH and CDR2 LQKENI. The CDR3 DNA is TGTGCCAGCTCACGGCCCTCGGGACTAACGAACATTCAGTACTTC. Protein sequence: CASSRPSGLTNIQYF.

This clonotype has just a few counts. The rearrangement links TRBV4-3 to TRBJ2-7; tentatively, D is TRBD1 (5 bases). The CDR3 is 15 residues long. Per the germline V gene, CDR1 is LGHNA and CDR2 is YSLEER. Trimming shortened V by 1 base and J by 2 bases, and 12 bases separated the two germline ends. CDR3 in amino acids: CASSQGTQVTYEQYF. Written as DNA, the CDR3 is TGCGCCAGCAGCCAAGGGACACAAGTGACCTACGAGCAGTACTTC.

V is TRBV5-1 and J is TRBJ1-2; 9 nucleotides match TRBD1. This CDR3 region has 14 residues. Germline V gene data show CDR1 as SGHRS and CDR2 as YFSETQ. Unmatched junction bases numbered 5, after V lost 2 bases and J lost 6 bases. The CDR3 is CASSLGTGSDGYTF. The DNA of the CDR3 is TGCGCCAGCAGCTTAGGGACAGGGTCGGATGGCTACACCTTC. Drawing the rest from reference TRBV5-1 and TRBJ1-2, the complete variable domain is KAGVTQTPRYLIKTRGQQVTLSCSPISGHRSVSWYQQTPGQGLQFLFEYFSETQRNKGNFPGRFSGRQFSNSRSEMNVSTLELGDSALYLCASSLGTGSDGYTFGSGTRLTVV.

The gene calls are TRBV20-1 and TRBJ2-1; 7 bases fit TRBD1. The CDR3 has 14 amino acids. V lost 5 bases, J lost 4 bases, and 8 bases stayed unmatched. Germline values: CDR1 DFQATT, CDR2 SNEGSKA (reference sequence). The CDR3 region is CSAQTGTVYNEQFF. The CDR3 DNA reads as TGCAGTGCTCAAACCGGGACAGTATACAATGAGCAGTTCTTC.

This chain connects TRBV24-1 to TRBJ2-1; unclear D gene. V lost 1 base to trimming and J lost 0 bases, with 12 bases between them. Per the germline V gene, CDR1 is KGHDR and CDR2 is SFDVKD. The CDR3 runs to 17 residues. CDR3: CATSDFRTDSSYNEQFF. CDR3 in DNA: TGTGCCACCAGTGATTTCCGGACGGATAGCTCCTACAATGAGCAGTTCTTC.

The V call is TRBV24-1, the J call TRBJ2-1; 9 bases are shared with TRBD1. Germline V gene lookup returns CDR1 KGHDR and CDR2 SFDVKD. The CDR3 length is 16 residues. Trimming cost V 4 bases and J 1 base; bases outside gene matches: 4. The CDR3 reads CATSDAGTGSYNEQFF. In nucleotides, the CDR3 is TGTGCCACCAGTGACGCCGGGACAGGGTCCTACAATGAGCAGTTCTTC.

V usage is TRBV18 and J usage is TRBJ2-7; 12 bases are shared with TRBD1. This CDR3 is built from 13 residues. The germline V gene has CDR1 KGHSH and CDR2 LQKENI. With V trimmed by 3 bases and J by 6 bases, 0 bases remained unmatched. The CDR3 sequence is CASSPGQGAEQYF. The DNA of the CDR3 is TGTGCCAGCTCACCGGGACAGGGGGCCGAGCAGTACTTC.